Sequencing of this T cell receptor (beta chain) was carried out in a study of T cells in Graves' hyperthyroidism and ophthalmopathy. Study-level background: Peripheral blood was drawn at first diagnosis, prior to all treatment.

Concerning this clonotype itself: Its antigen remains unidentified.

The source material, RNA transcripts, was used to amplify TCR beta CDR3 regions. A first-round RT-PCR of the TCR CDR3 used the HTBI primer set. MiXCR was run by TCRdb on the multiplex PCR reads, yielding one entry per CDR3 protein. This table holds around 530,000 distinct CDR3 sequences, over 15% found once. V was cut by 1 base and J by 4 bases, with 4 bases left in between. CDR1 is LGHDT, CDR2 YNNKEL, per germline (reference sequence). CDR3 size: 13 residues. Whole-study results and caveats: Classification by a 13 V-J model distinguished ophthalmopathy from stable hyperthyroidism. The majority of expanded thyroid clonotypes above 0.001 also appeared in blood.

Clinicians diagnosed patients from clinical symptoms, serum thyroxine and TRAb, thyroid ultrasound and orbital computed tomography. The sequenced sample was blood. The chain carries TRBV3-1 and TRBJ2-2; D gene uncertain. The source is a woman aged 18-29 years with Graves' ophthalmopathy. In DNA form, the CDR3 reads TGTGCCAGCAGCCAAGCGAGCACCGGGGAGCTGTTTTTT. As protein: CASSQASTGELFF.